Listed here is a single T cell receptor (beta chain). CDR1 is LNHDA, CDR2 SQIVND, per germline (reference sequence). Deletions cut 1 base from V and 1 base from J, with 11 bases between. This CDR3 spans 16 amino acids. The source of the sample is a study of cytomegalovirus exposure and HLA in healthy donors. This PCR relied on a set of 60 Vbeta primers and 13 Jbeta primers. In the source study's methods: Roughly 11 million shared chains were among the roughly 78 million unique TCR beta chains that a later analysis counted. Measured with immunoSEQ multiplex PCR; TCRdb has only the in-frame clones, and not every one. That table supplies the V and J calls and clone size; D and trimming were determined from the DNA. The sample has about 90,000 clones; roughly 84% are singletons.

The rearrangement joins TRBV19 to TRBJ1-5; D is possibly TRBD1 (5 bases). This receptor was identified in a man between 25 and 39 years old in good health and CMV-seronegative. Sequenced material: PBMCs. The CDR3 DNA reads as TGTGCCAGTAGTATAGCTCCCGGGGGAAGCAATCAGCCCCAGCATTTT. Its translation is CASSIAPGGSNQPQHF.